This TCR beta chain was obtained from a study of shared clonotypes between healthy human individuals. A note on this clone: Its matching antigen is unknown.

The study, taken as a whole, reports: The naive CD4 repertoires of a few donors were compared, and approximately 5% of clonotypes were shared.

CDR1 is MDHEN and CDR2 is SYDVKM in the germline V gene. The germline V and J ends were trimmed by 8 bases and 1 base, with 15 bases remaining between them. The CDR3 consists of 16 residues. Assay execution proceeded at the deep level. Measured with immunoSEQ multiplex PCR; TCRdb has only the in-frame clones, and not every one. The sample lists under 1,100,000 clones; 75% to 85% were seen once. This sequence joins TRBV28 and TRBJ2-6; no definite D call. Material: memory CD4+ T cells from PBMCs. Subset in this sample: CD45RA-negative fraction. The TCR originated in a man aged 18 to 29 in good health. Some clones in this sample may be carry-over from other donors' samples. The CDR3 nucleotides are TGTGCCAGCCAACCCCCGGGTGCTTCTGGGGCCAACGTCCTGACTTTC. The encoded protein is CASQPPGASGANVLTF.